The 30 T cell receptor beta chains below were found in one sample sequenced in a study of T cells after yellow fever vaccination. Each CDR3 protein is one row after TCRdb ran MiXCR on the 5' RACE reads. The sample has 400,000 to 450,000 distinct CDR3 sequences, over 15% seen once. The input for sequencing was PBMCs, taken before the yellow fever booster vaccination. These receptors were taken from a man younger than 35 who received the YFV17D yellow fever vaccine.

In DNA, the CDR3 is TGCGCCAGCAGCTTCGCAGGGGGCTACGAGCAGTACGTC. The encoded protein is CASSFAGGYEQYV. The rearrangement links TRBV5-1 to TRBJ2-7, with TRBD1 matching over 7 bases. The CDR3 covers 13 residues. Germline CDR1 reads SGHRS; CDR2 reads YFSETQ. V gave up 2 bases and J gave up 3 bases; unmatched junction bases: 2.

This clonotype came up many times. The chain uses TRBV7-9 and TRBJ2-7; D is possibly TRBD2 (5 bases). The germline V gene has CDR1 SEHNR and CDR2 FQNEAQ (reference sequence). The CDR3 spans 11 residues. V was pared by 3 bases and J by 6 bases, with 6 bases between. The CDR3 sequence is CASSFRGEQYF. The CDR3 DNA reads TGTGCCAGCAGCTTCCGGGGCGAGCAGTACTTC.

In DNA form, the CDR3 reads TGTGCCAGCAGCTTGAAAACGACGGGGACTGAAGCTTTCTTT. It is translated as CASSLKTTGTEAFF. This chain connects TRBV5-4 to TRBJ1-1; D is unresolved. The CDR3 loop spans 14 amino acids. Germline CDR1 is SGHNT and CDR2 is YYREEE (reference sequence). Trimming left V 1 base short and J 5 bases short, with 12 bases between.

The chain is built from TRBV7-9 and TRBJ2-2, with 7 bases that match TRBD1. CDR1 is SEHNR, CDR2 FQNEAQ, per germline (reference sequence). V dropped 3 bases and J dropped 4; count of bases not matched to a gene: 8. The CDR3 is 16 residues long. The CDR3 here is CASSLDGQVFTGELFF. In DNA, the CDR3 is TGTGCCAGCAGCTTGGACGGACAGGTTTTCACCGGGGAGCTGTTTTTT. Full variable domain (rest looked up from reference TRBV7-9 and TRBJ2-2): DTGVSQNPRHKITKRGQNVTFRCDPISEHNRLYWYRQTLGQGPEFLTYFQNEAQLEKSRLLSDRFSAERPKGSFSTLEIQRTEQGDSAMYLCASSLDGQVFTGELFFGEGSRLTVL.

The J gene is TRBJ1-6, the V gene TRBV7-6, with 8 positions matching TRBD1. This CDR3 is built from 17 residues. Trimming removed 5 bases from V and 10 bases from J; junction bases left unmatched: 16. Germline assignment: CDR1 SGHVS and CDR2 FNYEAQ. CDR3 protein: CASSPSGGQGMRSPLHF. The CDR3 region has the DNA TGTGCCAGCAGCCCGAGCGGTGGACAGGGCATGCGCTCACCCCTCCACTTT. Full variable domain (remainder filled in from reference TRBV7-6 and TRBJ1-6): GAGVSQSPRYKVTKRGQDVALRCDPISGHVSLYWYRQALGQGPEFLTYFNYEAQQDKSGLPNDRFSAERPEGSISTLTIQRTEQRDSAMYRCASSPSGGQGMRSPLHFGNGTRLTVT.

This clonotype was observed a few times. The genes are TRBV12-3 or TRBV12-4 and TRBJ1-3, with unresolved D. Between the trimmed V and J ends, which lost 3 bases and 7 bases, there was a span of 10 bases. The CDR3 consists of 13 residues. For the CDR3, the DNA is TGTGCCAGCAGTTTGGGCGATGTGAACACCATATATTTT. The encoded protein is CASSLGDVNTIYF.

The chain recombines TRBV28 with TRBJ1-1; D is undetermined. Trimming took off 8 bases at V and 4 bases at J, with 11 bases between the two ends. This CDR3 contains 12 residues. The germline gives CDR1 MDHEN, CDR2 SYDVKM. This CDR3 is CASRHRSTEAFF. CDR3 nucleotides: TGTGCCAGCCGACACCGTAGCACTGAAGCTTTCTTT. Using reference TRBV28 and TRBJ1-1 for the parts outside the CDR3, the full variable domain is DVKVTQSSRYLVKRTGEKVFLECVQDMDHENMFWYRQDPGLGLRLIYFSYDVKMKEKGDIPEGYSVSREKKERFSLILESASTNQTSMYLCASRHRSTEAFFGQGTRLTVV.

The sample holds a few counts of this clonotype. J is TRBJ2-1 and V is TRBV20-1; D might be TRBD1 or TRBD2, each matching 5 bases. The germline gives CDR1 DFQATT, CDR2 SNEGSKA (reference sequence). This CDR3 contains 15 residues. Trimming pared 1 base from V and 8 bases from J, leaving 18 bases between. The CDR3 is CSARVGTTIGDEQFF. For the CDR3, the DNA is TGCAGTGCTAGAGTGGGGACCACGATAGGGGATGAGCAGTTCTTC.

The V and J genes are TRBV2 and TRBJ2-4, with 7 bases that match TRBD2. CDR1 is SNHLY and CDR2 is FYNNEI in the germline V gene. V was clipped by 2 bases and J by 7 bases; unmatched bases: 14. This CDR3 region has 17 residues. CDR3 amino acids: CASSEPQSGGGWNIQYF. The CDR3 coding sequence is TGTGCCAGCAGTGAACCCCAAAGTGGGGGGGGTTGGAACATTCAGTACTTC.

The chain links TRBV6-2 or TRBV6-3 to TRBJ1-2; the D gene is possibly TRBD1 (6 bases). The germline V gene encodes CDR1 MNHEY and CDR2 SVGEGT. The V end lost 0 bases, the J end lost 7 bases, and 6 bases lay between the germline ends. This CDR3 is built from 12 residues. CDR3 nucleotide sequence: TGTGCCAGCAGTTACTCGGACAGTGGCTACACCTTC. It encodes CASSYSDSGYTF.

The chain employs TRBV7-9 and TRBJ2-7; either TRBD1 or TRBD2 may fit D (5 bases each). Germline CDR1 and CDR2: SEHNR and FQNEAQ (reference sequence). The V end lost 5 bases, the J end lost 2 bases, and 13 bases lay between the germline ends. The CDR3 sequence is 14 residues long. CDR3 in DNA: TGTGCCAGCAGCATAAGGGACGGAGCCTACGAGCAGTACGTC. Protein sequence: CASSIRDGAYEQYV.

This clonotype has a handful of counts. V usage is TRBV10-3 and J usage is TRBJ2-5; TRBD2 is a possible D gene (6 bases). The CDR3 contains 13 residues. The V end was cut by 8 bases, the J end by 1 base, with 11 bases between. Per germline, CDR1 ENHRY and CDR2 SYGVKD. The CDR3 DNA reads TGTGCCATCTCCCGGGACTCCCAAGAGACCCAGTACTTC. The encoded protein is CAISRDSQETQYF.

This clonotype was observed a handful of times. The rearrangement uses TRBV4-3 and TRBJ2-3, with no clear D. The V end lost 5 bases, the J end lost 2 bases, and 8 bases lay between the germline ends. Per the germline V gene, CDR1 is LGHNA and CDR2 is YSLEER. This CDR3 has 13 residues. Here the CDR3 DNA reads TGCGCCAGCAGCTGGGCCTTCACAGATACGCAGTATTTT. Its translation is CASSWAFTDTQYF.

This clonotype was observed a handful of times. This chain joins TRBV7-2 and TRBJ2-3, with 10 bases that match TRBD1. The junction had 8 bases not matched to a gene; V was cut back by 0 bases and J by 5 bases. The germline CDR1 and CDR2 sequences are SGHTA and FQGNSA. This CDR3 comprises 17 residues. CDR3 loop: CASSLARQTGGKDTQYF. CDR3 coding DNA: TGTGCCAGCAGCTTAGCGCGTCAGACAGGGGGCAAAGATACGCAGTATTTT.

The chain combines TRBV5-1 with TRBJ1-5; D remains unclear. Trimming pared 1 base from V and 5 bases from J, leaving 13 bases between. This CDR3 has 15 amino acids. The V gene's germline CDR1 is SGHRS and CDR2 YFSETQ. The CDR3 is CASSLFPGRDQPQHF. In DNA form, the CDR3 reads TGCGCCAGCAGCTTGTTCCCTGGACGGGATCAGCCCCAGCATTTT.

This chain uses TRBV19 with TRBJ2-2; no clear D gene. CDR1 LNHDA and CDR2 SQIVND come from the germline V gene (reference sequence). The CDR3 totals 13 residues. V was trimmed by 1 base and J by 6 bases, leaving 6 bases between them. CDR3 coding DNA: TGTGCCAGTAGTATAGCTGGGGCCGGGGAGCTGTTTTTT. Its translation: CASSIAGAGELFF. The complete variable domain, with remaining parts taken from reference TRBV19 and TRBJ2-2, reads DGGITQSPKYLFRKEGQNVTLSCEQNLNHDAMYWYRQDPGQGLRLIYYSQIVNDFQKGDIAEGYSVSREKKESFPLTVTSAQKNPTAFYLCASSIAGAGELFFGEGSRLTVL.

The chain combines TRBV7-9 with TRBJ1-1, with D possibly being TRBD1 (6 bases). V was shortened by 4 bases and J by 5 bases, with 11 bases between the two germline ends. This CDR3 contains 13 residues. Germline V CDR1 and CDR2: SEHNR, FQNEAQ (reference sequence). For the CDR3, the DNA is TGTGCCAGCAGCTGGTTAGGGGGGACTGAAGCTTTCTTT. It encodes CASSWLGGTEAFF.

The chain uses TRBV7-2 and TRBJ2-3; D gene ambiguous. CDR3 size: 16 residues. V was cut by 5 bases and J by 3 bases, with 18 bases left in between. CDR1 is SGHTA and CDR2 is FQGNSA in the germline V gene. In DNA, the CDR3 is TGTGCCAGCAGCAATCAACAGCTTAGTACTACAGATACGCAGTATTTT. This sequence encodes CASSNQQLSTTDTQYF.

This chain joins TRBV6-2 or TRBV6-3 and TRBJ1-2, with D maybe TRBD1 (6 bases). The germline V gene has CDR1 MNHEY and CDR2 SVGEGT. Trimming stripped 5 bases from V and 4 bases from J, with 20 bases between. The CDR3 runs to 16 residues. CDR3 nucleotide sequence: TGTGCCAGCAGTCCTGGGCAGGGGCAGAGAGCCTATGGCTACACCTTC. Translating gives CASSPGQGQRAYGYTF.

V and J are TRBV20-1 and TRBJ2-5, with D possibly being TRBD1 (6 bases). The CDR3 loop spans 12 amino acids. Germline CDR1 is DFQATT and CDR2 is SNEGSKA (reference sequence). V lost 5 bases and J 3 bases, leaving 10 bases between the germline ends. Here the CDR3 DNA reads TGCAGTGCTCCGGACAGAAAAGAGACCCAGTACTTC. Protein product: CSAPDRKETQYF.

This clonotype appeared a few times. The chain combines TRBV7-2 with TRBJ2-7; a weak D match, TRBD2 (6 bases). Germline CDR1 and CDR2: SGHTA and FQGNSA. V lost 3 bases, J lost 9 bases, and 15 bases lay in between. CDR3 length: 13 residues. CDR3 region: CASSFPGVVGQYV. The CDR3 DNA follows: TGTGCCAGCAGCTTCCCGGGGGTGGTGGGGCAGTACGTC.

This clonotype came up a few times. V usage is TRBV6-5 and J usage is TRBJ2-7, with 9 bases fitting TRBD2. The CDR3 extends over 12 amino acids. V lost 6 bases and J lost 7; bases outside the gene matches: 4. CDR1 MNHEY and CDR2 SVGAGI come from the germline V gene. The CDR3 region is CASSLAGEEQYF. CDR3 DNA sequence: TGTGCCAGCAGCTTAGCGGGGGAGGAGCAGTACTTC.

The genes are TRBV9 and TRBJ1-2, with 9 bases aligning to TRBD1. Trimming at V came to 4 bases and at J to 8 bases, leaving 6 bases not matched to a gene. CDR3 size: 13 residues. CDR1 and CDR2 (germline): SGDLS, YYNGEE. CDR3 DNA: TGTGCCAGCAGCACCCGGGACAGGGAAGGCTACACCTTC. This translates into CASSTRDREGYTF. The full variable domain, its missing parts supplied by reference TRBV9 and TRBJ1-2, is DSGVTQTPKHLITATGQRVTLRCSPRSGDLSVYWYQQSLDQGLQFLIQYYNGEERAKGNILERFSAQQFPDLHSELNLSSLELGDSALYFCASSTRDREGYTFGSGTRLTVV.

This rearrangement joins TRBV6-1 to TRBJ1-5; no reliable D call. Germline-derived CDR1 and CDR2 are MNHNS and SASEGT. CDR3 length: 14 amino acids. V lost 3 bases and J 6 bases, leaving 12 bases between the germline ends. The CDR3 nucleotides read TGTGCCAGCAGTGACGGCAGGCCAACTCAGCCCCAGCATTTT. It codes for CASSDGRPTQPQHF.

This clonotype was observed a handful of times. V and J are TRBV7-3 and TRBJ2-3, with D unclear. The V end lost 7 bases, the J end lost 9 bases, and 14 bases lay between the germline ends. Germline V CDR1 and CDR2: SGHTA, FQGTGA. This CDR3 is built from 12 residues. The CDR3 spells CASTIPGFTQYF. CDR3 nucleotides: TGTGCCAGCACCATACCCGGGTTCACGCAGTATTTT. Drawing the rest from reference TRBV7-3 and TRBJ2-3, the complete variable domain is GAGVSQTPSNKVTEKGKYVELRCDPISGHTALYWYRQSLGQGPEFLIYFQGTGAADDSGLPNDRFFAVRPEGSVSTLKIQRTERGDSAVYLCASTIPGFTQYFGPGTRLTVL.

The CDR3 is CSALAGVTDTQYF. CDR3 DNA sequence: TGCAGCGCGCTAGCGGGGGTCACAGATACGCAGTATTTT. The V gene is TRBV20-1, the J gene TRBJ2-3; TRBD2 matches 10 bases. This CDR3 spans 13 amino acids. The germline gives CDR1 DFQATT, CDR2 SNEGSKA (reference sequence).

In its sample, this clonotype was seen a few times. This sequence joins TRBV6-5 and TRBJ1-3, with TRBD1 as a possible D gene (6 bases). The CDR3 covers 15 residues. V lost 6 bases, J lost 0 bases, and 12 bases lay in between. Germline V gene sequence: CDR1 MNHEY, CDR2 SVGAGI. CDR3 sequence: CASSNRGASGNTIYF. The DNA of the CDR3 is TGTGCCAGCAGCAACCGGGGGGCCTCTGGAAACACCATATATTTT.

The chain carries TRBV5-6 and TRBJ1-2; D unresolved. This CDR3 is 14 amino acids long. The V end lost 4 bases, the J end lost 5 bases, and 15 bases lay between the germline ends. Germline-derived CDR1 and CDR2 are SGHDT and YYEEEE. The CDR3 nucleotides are TGTGCCAGCAGCCTTACTAACCGGGAGTATGGCTACACCTTC. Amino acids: CASSLTNREYGYTF.

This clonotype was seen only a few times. In DNA form, the CDR3 reads TGCGCCAGCAGCCAAGGGGATCGGGGGGGGCTGGAGACCCAGTACTTC. It codes for CASSQGDRGGLETQYF. This chain links TRBV4-3 with TRBJ2-5, with TRBD2 matching 8 bases. Germline loops: CDR1 LGHNA, CDR2 YSLEER. V trimming: 1 base; J trimming: 5 bases; junction bases outside the gene matches: 9. This CDR3 comprises 16 residues.

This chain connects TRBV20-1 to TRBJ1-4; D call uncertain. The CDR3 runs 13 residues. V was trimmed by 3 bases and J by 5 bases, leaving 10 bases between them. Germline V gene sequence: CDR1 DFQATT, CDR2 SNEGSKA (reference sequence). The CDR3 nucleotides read TGCAGTGCTAGGAGGTCGATGAATGAAAAACTGTTTTTT. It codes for CSARRSMNEKLFF.